This TCR beta chain was captured by sequencing in a study of CD8+ T cells in alopecia areata. Study summary: Among treated patients, oral tofacitinib was administered at 5 to 10 mg twice daily. Study observations and caveats: Compared with normal scalp, lesional scalp had higher clonality and more expanded CD8+ clones. Treatment with tofacitinib significantly lowered scalp clonality and reduced expanded CD8+ clones among the top 100.

Extraction of RNA preceded its reverse transcription into cDNA, which served as the sequencing template. Sequenced by immunoSEQ multiplex PCR; TCRdb stores in-frame clones only, minus some. The sample yields fewer than 250,000 clones, approximately 38% seen once. Points on this clone: Its specificity is not known.

Treatment described: oral pan-JAK inhibitor, 5-10 mg twice daily. Researchers gathered lesional scalp punch biopsies and peripheral blood from patients with alopecia areata. The CDR3 contains 14 residues. Germline V gene sequence: CDR1 KGHSH, CDR2 LQKENI. V trimming: 6 bases; J trimming: 4 bases; junction bases outside the gene matches: 9. This TCR derives from a human donor with alopecia areata. This chain links TRBV18 with TRBJ2-7; 7 bases match TRBD1. Sequencing used CD4+ T cells sorted from blood, obtained at approximately week 30, from a patient treated with tofacitinib. CDR3 region: CASSLPGQTYEQYF. CDR3 in DNA: TGTGCCAGCTCTCTACCGGGACAGACATACGAGCAGTACTTC.